This T cell receptor (beta chain) was sequenced for a study of T cells in Graves' hyperthyroidism and ophthalmopathy. The blood sample dates from first hyperthyroidism diagnosis, preceding any ophthalmopathy symptoms. Germline lookup yields CDR1 MNHEY and CDR2 SMNVEV (reference sequence). V lost 6 bases, J lost 2 bases, and 11 bases lay in between. The CDR3 sequence is 14 residues long. Amplification of TCR beta CDR3 regions used RNA as the template. HTBI primers were the set used in a first-round RT-PCR of the TCR CDR3. MiXCR, run by TCRdb on the multiplex PCR reads, gives a single entry per CDR3 protein. This sample has hundreds of thousands of distinct CDR3 sequences; around 19% occur once, and the top ten carry approximately 15%.

This clonotype was sampled from a woman aged 45 to 65 with Graves' hyperthyroidism that later progressed to Graves' ophthalmopathy. V and J are TRBV27 and TRBJ1-5, with D possibly matching TRBD1 (6 bases). Sequences were obtained from blood. The CDR3 DNA sequence: TGTGCCAGCAGAGTGGGGGGCGGCAATCAGCCCCAGCATTTT. The encoded protein is CASRVGGGNQPQHF.